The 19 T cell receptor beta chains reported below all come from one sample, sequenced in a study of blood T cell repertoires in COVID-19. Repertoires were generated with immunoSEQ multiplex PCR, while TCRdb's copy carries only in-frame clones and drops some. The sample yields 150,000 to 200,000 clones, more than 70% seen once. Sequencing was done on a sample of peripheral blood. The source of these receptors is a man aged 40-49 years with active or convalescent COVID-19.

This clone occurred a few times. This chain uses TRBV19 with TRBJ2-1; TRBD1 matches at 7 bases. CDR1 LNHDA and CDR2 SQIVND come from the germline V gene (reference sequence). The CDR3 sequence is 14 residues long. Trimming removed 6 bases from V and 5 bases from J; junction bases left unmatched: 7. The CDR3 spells CASSADRTHNEQFF. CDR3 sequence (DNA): TGTGCCAGTAGCGCGGACAGGACCCACAATGAGCAGTTCTTC.

The chain's CDR3 is CASSLDRQRSYEQYF. CDR3 bases: TGTGCCAGCAGCCTAGACAGACAGAGAAGCTACGAGCAGTACTTC. The chain uses TRBV5-6 and TRBJ2-7, with TRBD1 as a possible D gene (5 bases). Trimming pared 4 bases from V and 3 bases from J, leaving 17 bases between. The CDR3 totals 15 residues. CDR1 is SGHDT, CDR2 YYEEEE, per germline.

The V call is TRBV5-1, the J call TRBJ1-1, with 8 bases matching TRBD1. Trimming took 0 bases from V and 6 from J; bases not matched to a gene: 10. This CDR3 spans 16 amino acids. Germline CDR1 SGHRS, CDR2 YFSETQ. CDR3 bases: TGCGCCAGCAGCTTGGCCCCCCGGACAGGGAGCGCTGAAGCTTTCTTT. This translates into CASSLAPRTGSAEAFF.

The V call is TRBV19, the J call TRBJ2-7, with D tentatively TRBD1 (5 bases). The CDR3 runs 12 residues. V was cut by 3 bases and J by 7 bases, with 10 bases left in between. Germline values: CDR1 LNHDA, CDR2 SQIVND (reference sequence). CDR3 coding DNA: TGTGCCAGTAGTATTTACCCAGGGGAGCAGTACTTC. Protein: CASSIYPGEQYF. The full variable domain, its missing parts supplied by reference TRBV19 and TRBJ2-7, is DGGITQSPKYLFRKEGQNVTLSCEQNLNHDAMYWYRQDPGQGLRLIYYSQIVNDFQKGDIAEGYSVSREKKESFPLTVTSAQKNPTAFYLCASSIYPGEQYFGPGTRLTVT.

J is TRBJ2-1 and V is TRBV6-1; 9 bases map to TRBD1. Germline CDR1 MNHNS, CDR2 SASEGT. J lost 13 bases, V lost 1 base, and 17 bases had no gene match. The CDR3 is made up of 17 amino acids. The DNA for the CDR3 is TGTGCCAGCAGTGAAGTCATCTGGGACAGGGAGGGACCTGGACAGTTCTTC. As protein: CASSEVIWDREGPGQFF.

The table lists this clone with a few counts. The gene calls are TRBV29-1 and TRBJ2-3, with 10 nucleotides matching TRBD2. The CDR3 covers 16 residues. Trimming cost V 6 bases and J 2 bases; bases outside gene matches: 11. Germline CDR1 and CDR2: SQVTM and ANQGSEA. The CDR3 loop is CSVLYRTSGLTDTQYF. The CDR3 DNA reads TGCAGCGTCTTATATCGGACTAGCGGACTCACAGATACGCAGTATTTT.

CDR3 protein: CASSYGQGANSPLHF. In DNA form, the CDR3 reads TGTGCCAGCAGCTATGGACAGGGCGCTAATTCACCCCTCCACTTT. The chain links TRBV7-9 to TRBJ1-6; 8 bases are a match to TRBD1. This CDR3 contains 15 residues. V lost 4 bases, J lost 6 bases, and 5 bases stayed unmatched. From germline, CDR1 is SEHNR and CDR2 FQNEAQ (reference sequence). Full variable domain (missing parts from reference TRBV7-9 and TRBJ1-6): DTGVSQNPRHKITKRGQNVTFRCDPISEHNRLYWYRQTLGQGPEFLTYFQNEAQLEKSRLLSDRFSAERPKGSFSTLEIQRTEQGDSAMYLCASSYGQGANSPLHFGNGTRLTVT.

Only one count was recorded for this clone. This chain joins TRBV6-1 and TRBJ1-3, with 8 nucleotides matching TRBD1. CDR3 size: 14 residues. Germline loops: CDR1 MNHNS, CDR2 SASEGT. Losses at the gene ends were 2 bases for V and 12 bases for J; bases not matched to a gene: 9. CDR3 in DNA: TGTGCCAGCAGTGAATTGGTAGGGACAGGTAGCATATATTTT. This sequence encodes CASSELVGTGSIYF.

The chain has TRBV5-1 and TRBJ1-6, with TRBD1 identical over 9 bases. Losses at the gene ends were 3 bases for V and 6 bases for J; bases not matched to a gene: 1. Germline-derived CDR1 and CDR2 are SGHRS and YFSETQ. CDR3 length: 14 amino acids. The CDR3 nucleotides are TGCGCCAGCAGCTGGGGACAGGGTAATTCACCCCTCCACTTT. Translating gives CASSWGQGNSPLHF.

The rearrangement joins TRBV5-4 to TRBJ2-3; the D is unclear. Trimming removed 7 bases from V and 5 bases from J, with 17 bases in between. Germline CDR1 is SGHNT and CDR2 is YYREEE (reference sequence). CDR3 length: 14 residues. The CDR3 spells CASQRTGHQDTQYF. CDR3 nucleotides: TGTGCCAGCCAGCGCACGGGTCACCAAGATACGCAGTATTTT.

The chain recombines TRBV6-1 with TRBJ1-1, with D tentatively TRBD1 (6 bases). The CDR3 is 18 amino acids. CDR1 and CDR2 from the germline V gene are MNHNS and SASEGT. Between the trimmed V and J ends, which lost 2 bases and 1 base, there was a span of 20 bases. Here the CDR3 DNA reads TGTGCCAGCAGTGAAAGAGTAGGTGGGCAGGGGACGAACACTGAAGCTTTCTTT. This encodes CASSERVGGQGTNTEAFF.

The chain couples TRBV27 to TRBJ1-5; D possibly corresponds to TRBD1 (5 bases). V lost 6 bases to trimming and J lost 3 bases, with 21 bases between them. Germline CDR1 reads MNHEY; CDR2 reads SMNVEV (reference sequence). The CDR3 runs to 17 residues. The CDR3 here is CASSLVLMWTNNQPQHF. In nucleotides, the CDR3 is TGTGCCAGCAGCCTCGTGTTAATGTGGACAAACAATCAGCCCCAGCATTTT.

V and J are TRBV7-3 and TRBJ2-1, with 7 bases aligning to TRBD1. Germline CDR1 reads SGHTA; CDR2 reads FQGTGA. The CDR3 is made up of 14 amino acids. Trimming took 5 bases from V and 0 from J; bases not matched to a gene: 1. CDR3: CASSPGGSYNEQFF. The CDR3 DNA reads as TGTGCCAGCAGCCCAGGGGGCTCCTACAATGAGCAGTTCTTC.

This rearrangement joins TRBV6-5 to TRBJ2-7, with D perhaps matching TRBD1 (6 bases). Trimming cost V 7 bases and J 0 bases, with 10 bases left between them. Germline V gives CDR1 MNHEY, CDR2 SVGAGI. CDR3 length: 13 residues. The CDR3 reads CASTRGLSYEQYF. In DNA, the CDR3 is TGTGCCAGCACCAGGGGTCTCTCCTACGAGCAGTACTTC.

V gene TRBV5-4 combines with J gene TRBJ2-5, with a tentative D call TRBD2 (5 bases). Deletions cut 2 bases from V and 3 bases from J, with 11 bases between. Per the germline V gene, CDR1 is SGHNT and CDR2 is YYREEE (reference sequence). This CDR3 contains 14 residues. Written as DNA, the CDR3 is TGTGCCAGCAGCTTCGTCGGGCGGGAAGAGACCCAGTACTTC. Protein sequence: CASSFVGREETQYF.

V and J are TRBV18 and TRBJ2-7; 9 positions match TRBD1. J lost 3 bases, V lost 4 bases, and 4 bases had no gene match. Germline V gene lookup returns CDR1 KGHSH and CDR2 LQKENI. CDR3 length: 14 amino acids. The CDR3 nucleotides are TGTGCCAGCTCACTGGGACAGGGAGGCTACGAGCAGTACTTC. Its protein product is CASSLGQGGYEQYF.

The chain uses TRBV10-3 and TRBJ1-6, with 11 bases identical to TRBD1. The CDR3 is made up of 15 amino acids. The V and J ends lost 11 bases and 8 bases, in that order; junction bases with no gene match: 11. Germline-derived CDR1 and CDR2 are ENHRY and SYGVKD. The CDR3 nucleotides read TGTGCCTCGAAGTGGGGACAGGGGGACGATTCACCCCTCCACTTT. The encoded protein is CASKWGQGDDSPLHF.

The CDR3 loop reads CAWSKQGGRNEQFF. Written as DNA, the CDR3 is TGTGCCTGGAGTAAGCAGGGGGGAAGAAATGAGCAGTTCTTC. V usage is TRBV30 and J usage is TRBJ2-1; weak D call: TRBD1 (7 bases). CDR3 size: 14 residues. Germline CDR1 and CDR2: GTSNPN and SVGIG (reference sequence). With 2 bases removed from V and 7 bases from J, the gap between germline ends came to 15 bases.

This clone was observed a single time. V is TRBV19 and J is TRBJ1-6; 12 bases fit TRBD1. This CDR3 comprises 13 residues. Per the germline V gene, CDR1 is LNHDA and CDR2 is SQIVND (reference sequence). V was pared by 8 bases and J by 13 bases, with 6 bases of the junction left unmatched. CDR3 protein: CASGGTGGLPLHF. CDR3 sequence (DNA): TGTGCCAGTGGAGGGACAGGGGGCCTGCCCCTCCACTTT.